This TCR beta chain was retrieved from a study of T-cell reconstitution after alpha-beta-depleted transplantation in children. Germline CDR1 is MNHNS and CDR2 is SASEGT. The CDR3 covers 16 residues. V gave up 5 bases and J gave up 5 bases, with 21 bases separating them. The TCRbeta library incorporated unique molecular identifiers. MiXCR was run by TCRdb on the PCR reads, yielding one entry per CDR3 protein. The sample yields 300,000 to 400,000 distinct CDR3 sequences, less than 15% seen once. This clonotype was obtained from a human donor who donated a stem cell graft to a child with Fanconi anemia. Here the sequenced sample was PBMCs, taken from the stem cell graft. V usage is TRBV6-1 and J usage is TRBJ2-5, with D perhaps matching TRBD2 (5 bases). CDR3 nucleotides: TGTGCCAGCAGTCCCTCTCTGGCTAGCTGGCGGGAGACCCAGTACTTC. As protein: CASSPSLASWRETQYF.